This TCR beta chain was retrieved from a study of cytomegalovirus exposure and HLA in healthy donors. General study results and limits: What was likely a sequencing artifact was a cluster of highly shared sequence variants. A list of 164 TCR beta chains associated with cytomegalovirus was given. Presence/absence analysis assumed near-uniform sequencing depth across donors. Later analysis associated a missense DCLRE1C variant with TCR beta V- and J-gene trimming.

The PCR ran on 60 Vbeta and 13 Jbeta primers. Using immunoSEQ multiplex PCR, the repertoire was profiled, and TCRdb retains in-frame clones only, with some absent. The table lists fewer than 200,000 clones, around 80% of them singletons. A word on this clone: Its target is not known.

This CDR3 has 16 residues. V lost 7 bases and J lost 0; bases outside the gene matches: 8. CDR1 is SGHTA and CDR2 is FQGTGA in the germline V gene. The clonotype was recovered from a woman aged 50 to 60 in good health and CMV-seropositive. The chain couples TRBV7-3 to TRBJ2-4; 8 bases fit TRBD2. Sequences were obtained from PBMCs. The CDR3 is CASIGDGRVAKNIQYF. Here the CDR3 DNA reads TGTGCCAGCATTGGGGACGGGAGGGTAGCCAAAAACATTCAGTACTTC.